The source of this T cell receptor beta chain is a study of cytomegalovirus exposure and HLA in healthy donors. Notes on the study in general: In most subjects, TCR beta sequences reportedly gave accurate predictions of HLA-A and HLA-B alleles.

The germline V gene encodes CDR1 GTSNPN and CDR2 SVGIG (reference sequence). The CDR3 is 16 residues long. With 1 base clipped from V and 2 bases from J, the junction kept 4 bases outside the gene matches. A word on this clone: The target antigen is unknown.

Regarding donors, all were healthy bone marrow donors. The study ran its PCR with 60 Vbeta and 13 Jbeta primers. Using immunoSEQ multiplex PCR, the repertoire was profiled, and TCRdb retains in-frame clones only, with some absent. Of 160,000 or so clones in the sample, over 70% were seen once. The gene calls are TRBV30 and TRBJ2-3; 12 positions match TRBD2. Sequenced input: PBMCs. The source of this sequence is a woman under 30 in good health and CMV-seronegative. The CDR3 bases are TGTGCCTGGAGTGACGGACTAGCGGGGTACACAGATACGCAGTATTTT. Translating it yields CAWSDGLAGYTDTQYF. The variable domain in full, with the rest retrieved from reference TRBV30 and TRBJ2-3, is SQTIHQWPATLVQPVGSPLSLECTVEGTSNPNLYWYRQAAGRGLQLLFYSVGIGQISSEVPQNLSASRPQDRQFILSSKKLLLSDSGFYLCAWSDGLAGYTDTQYFGPGTRLTVL.